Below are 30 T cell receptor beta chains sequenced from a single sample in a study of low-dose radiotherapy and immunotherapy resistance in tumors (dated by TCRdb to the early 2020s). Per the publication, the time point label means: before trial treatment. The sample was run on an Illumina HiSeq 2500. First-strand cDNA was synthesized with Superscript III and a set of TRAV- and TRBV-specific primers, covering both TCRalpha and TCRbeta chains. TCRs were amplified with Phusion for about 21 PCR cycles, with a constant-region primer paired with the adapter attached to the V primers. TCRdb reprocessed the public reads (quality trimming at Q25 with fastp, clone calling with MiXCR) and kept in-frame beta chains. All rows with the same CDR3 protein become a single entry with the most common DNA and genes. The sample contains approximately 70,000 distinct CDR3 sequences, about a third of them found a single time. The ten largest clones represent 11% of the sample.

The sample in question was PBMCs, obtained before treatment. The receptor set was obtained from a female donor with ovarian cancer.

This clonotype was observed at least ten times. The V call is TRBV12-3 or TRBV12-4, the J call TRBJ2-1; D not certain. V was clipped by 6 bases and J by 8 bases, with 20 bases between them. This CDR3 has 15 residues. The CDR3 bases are TGTGCCAGCAGATGGGCCCTATCGTCAATGGATGAGCAGTTCTTC. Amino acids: CASRWALSSMDEQFF.

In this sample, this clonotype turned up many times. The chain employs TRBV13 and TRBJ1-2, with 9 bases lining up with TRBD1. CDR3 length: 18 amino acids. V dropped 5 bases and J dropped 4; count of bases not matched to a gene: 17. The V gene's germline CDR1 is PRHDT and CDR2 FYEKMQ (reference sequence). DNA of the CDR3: TGTGCCAGCAGCGGATCCGGGACAGGGCTCCGCCGGGGCTATGGCTACACCTTC. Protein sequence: CASSGSGTGLRRGYGYTF.

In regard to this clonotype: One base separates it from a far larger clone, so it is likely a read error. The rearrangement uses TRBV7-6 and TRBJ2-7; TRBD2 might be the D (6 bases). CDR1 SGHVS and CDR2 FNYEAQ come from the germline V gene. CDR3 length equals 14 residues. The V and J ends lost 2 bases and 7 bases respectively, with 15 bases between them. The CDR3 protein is CASSLPGLNNEQYF. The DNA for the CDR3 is TGTGCCAGCAGCTTACCGGGACTTAACAATGAGCAGTACTTC.

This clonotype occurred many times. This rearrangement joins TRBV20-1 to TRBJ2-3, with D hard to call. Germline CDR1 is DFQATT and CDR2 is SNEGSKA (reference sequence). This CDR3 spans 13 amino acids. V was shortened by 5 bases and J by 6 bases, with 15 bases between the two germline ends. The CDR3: CSAHHGPSDTQYF. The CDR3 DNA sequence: TGCAGTGCTCACCACGGGCCGTCGGATACGCAGTATTTT.

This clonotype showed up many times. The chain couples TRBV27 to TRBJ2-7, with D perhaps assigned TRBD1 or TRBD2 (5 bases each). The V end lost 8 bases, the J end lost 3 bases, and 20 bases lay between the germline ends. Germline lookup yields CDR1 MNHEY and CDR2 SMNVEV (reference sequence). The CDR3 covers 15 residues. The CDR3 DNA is TGTGCCAGCGTCCGAAGTGGGGGTGGCCACTACGAGCAGTACTTC. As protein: CASVRSGGGHYEQYF.

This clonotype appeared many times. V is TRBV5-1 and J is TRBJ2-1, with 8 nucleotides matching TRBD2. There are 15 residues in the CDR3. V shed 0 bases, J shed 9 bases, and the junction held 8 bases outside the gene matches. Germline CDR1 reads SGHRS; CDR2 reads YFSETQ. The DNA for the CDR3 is TGCGCCAGCAGCTTGGCTTCGGGAGGGCATGGTGAGCAGTTCTTC. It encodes CASSLASGGHGEQFF.

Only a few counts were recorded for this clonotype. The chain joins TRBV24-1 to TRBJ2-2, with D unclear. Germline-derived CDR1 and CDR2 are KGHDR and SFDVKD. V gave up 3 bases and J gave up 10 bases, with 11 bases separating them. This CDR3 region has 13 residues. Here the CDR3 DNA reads TGTGCCACCAGTGATCCTAATCTGCAGGAGCTGTTTTTT. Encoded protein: CATSDPNLQELFF.

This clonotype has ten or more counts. The CDR3 DNA reads TGTGCCAGCAGCTTAACGGGACTAGCGGTTACAGATACGCAGTATTTT. Protein: CASSLTGLAVTDTQYF. The chain has TRBV7-9 and TRBJ2-3; TRBD2 matches 11 bases. This CDR3 has 16 amino acids. With 2 bases clipped from V and 3 bases from J, the junction kept 4 bases outside the gene matches. Germline V gene lookup returns CDR1 SEHNR and CDR2 FQNEAQ (reference sequence).

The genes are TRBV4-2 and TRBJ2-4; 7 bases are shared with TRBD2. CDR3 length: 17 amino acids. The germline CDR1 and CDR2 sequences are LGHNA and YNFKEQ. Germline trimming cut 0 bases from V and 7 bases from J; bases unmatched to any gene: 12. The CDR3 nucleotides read TGTGCCAGCAGCCAAGACCCCGCCGGGGCGGGAGTGAACATTCAGTACTTC. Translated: CASSQDPAGAGVNIQYF.

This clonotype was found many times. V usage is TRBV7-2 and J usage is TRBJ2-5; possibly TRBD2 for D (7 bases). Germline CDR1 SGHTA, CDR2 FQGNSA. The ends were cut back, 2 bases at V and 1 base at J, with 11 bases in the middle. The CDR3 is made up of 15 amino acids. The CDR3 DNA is TGTGCCAGCAGCTTAACGGGGGGCCCCCAAGAGACCCAGTACTTC. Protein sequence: CASSLTGGPQETQYF. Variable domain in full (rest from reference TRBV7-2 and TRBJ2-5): GAGVSQSPSNKVTEKGKDVELRCDPISGHTALYWYRQSLGQGLEFLIYFQGNSAPDKSGLPSDRFSAERTGGSVSTLTIQRTQQEDSAVYLCASSLTGGPQETQYFGPGTRLLVL.

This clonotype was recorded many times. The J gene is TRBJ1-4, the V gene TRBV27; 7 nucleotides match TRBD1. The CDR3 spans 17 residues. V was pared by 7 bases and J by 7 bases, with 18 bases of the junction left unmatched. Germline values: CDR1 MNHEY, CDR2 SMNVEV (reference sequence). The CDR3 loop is CASKSTGADPPGEKLFF. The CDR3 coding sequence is TGTGCCAGCAAGAGTACAGGGGCGGACCCCCCCGGTGAAAAACTGTTTTTT.

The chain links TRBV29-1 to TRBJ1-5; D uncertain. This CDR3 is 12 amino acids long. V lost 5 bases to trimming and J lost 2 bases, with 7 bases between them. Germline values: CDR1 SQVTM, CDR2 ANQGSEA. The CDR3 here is CSVPFRNQPQHF. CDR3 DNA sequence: TGCAGCGTTCCATTCCGCAATCAGCCCCAGCATTTT.

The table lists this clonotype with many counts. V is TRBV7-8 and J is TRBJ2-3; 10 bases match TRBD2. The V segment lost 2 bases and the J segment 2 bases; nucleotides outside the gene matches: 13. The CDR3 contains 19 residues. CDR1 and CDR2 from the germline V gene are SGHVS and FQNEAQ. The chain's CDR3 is CASSLQPPYLAGATDTQYF. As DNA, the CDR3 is TGTGCCAGCAGCTTACAACCGCCTTATCTAGCGGGGGCCACAGATACGCAGTATTTT.

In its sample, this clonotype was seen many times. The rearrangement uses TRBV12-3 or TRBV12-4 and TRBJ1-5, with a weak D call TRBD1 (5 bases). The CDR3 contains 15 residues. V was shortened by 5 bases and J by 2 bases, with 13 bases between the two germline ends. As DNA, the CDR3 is TGTGCCAGCAGTGGGGGTAGGACGGGCAATCAGCCCCAGCATTTT. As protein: CASSGGRTGNQPQHF.

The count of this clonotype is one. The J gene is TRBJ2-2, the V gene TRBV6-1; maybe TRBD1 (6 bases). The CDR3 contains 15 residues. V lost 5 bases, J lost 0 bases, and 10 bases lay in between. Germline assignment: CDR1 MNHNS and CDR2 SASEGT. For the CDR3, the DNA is TGTGCCAGCAGTCCCGACAGGACGAACACCGGGGAGCTGTTTTTT. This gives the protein CASSPDRTNTGELFF.

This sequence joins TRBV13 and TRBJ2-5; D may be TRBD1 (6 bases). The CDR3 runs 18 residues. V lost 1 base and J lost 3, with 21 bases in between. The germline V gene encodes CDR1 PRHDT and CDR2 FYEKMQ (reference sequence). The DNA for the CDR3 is TGTGCCAGCAGCTTAGAGGCTACCTGGGGGCAGAGAGAAGAGACCCAGTACTTC. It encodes CASSLEATWGQREETQYF.

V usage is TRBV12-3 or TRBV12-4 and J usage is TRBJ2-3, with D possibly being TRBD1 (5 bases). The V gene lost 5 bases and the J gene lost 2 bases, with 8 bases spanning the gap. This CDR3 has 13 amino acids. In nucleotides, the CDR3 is TGTGCCAGCAGTCCCAGGGACACAGATACGCAGTATTTT. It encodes CASSPRDTDTQYF.

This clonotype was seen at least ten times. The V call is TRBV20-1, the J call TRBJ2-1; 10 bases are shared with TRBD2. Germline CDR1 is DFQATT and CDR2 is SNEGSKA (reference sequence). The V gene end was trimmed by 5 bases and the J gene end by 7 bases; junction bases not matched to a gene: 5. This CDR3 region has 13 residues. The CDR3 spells CSALAGGGNEQFF. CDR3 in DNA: TGCAGTGCTTTAGCGGGAGGAGGGAATGAGCAGTTCTTC.

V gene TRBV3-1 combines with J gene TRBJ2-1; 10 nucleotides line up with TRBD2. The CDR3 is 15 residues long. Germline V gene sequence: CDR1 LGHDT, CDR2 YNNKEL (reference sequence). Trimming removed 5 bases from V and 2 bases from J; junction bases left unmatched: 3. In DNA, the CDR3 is TGTGCCAGCAGCTCTAGCGGGGGCACCTACAATGAGCAGTTCTTC. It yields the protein CASSSSGGTYNEQFF.

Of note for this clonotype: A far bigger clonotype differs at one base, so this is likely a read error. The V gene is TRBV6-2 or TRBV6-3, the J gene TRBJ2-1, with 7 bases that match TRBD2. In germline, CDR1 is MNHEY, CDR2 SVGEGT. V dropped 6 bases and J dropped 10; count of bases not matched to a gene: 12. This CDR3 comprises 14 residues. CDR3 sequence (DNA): TGTGCCAGCAGCGACGGGACTACCCGTTCCGAGCAGTTCTTC. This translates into CASSDGTTRSEQFF.

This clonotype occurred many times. DNA of the CDR3: TGTGCCAGCAGTTACTCGGTCGGTAGCGAGTCTCGCGTTGTAGAGCAGTTCTTC. It translates to CASSYSVGSESRVVEQFF. The rearrangement joins TRBV6-2 or TRBV6-3 to TRBJ2-1, with D perhaps matching TRBD2 (5 bases). In germline, CDR1 is MNHEY, CDR2 SVGEGT. The length of the CDR3 is 18 residues. The V end lost 0 bases, the J end lost 10 bases, and 25 bases lay between the germline ends.

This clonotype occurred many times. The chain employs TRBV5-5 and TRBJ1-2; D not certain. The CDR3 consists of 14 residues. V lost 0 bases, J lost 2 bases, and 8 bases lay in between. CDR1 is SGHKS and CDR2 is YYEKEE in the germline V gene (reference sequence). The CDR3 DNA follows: TGTGCCAGCAGCTTGGAGGGAGACAACTATGGCTACACCTTC. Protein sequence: CASSLEGDNYGYTF.

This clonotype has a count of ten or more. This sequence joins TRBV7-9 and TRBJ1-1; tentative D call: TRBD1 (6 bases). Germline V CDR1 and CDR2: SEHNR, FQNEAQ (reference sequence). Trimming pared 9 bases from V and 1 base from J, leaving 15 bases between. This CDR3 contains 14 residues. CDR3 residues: CASRRTEPNTEAFF. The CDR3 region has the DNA TGTGCCAGTCGACGGACAGAGCCGAACACTGAAGCTTTCTTT. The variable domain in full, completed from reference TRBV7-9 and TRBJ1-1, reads DTGVSQNPRHKITKRGQNVTFRCDPISEHNRLYWYRQTLGQGPEFLTYFQNEAQLEKSRLLSDRFSAERPKGSFSTLEIQRTEQGDSAMYLCASRRTEPNTEAFFGQGTRLTVV.

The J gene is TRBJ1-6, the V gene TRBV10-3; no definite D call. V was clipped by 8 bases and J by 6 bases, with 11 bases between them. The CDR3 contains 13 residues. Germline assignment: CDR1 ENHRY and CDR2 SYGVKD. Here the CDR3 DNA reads TGTGCCATCTCCGAGGCTCCTAATTCACCCCTCCACTTT. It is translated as CAISEAPNSPLHF.

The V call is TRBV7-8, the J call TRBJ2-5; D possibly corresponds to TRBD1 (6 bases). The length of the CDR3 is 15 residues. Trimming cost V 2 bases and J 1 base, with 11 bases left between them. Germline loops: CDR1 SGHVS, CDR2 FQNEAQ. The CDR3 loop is CASSLPRGIQETQYF. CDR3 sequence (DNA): TGTGCCAGCAGCTTACCAAGGGGGATCCAAGAGACCCAGTACTTC.

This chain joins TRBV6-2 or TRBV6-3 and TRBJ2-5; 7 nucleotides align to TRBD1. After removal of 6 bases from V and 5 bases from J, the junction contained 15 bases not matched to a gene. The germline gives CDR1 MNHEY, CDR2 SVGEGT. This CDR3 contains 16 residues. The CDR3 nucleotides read TGTGCCAGCAGCAATGGCCCGACCGACAGGGCGGAGACCCAGTACTTC. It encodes CASSNGPTDRAETQYF.

This CDR3 reads CSSEQTQYF. The DNA of the CDR3 is TGCAGCTCCGAGCAGACCCAGTACTTC. The gene calls are TRBV29-1 and TRBJ2-5; D is unclear. The CDR3 totals 9 residues. Germline values: CDR1 SQVTM, CDR2 ANQGSEA. Trimming stripped 8 bases from V and 6 bases from J, with 7 bases between.

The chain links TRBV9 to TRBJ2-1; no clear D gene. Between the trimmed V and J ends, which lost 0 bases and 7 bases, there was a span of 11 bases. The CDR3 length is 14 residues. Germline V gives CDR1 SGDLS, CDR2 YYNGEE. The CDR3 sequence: CASSVGPDGNEQFF. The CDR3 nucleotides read TGTGCCAGCAGCGTAGGCCCGGACGGTAATGAGCAGTTCTTC.

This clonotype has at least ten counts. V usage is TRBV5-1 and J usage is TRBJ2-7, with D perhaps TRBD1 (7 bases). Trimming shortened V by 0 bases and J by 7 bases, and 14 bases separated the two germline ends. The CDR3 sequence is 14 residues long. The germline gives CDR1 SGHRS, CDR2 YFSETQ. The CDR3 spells CASSLAAAGGEQYF. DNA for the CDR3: TGCGCCAGCAGCTTGGCCGCGGCAGGGGGGGAGCAGTACTTC.

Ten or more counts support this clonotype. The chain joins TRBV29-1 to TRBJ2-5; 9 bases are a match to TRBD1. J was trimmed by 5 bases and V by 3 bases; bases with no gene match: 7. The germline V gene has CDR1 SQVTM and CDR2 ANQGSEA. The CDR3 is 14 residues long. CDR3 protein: CSVEASGTGETQYF. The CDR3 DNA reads TGCAGCGTTGAGGCCTCCGGGACAGGGGAGACCCAGTACTTC. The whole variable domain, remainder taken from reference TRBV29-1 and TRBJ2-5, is SAVISQKPSRDICQRGTSLTIQCQVDSQVTMMFWYRQQPGQSLTLIATANQGSEATYESGFVIDKFPISRPNLTFSTLTVSNMSPEDSSIYLCSVEASGTGETQYFGPGTRLLVL.